This T cell receptor (beta chain) emerged from a study of CD8 T cells in Susac syndrome. Random-hexamer reverse transcription was applied to about 0.5 to 1 ug RNA. TCRdb re-called the immunoSEQ multiplex PCR reads through MiXCR, storing one row per CDR3 protein. The table includes some 120,000 distinct CDR3 sequences, roughly 94% detected once. The origin of this receptor is a human donor with multiple sclerosis. Material for sequencing was CD4+ T cells from PBMCs.

Here the CDR3 reads CASSHSHSYLNTEAFF. CDR3 sequence (DNA): TGTGCCAGCAGCCATTCTCACTCTTATCTGAACACTGAAGCTTTCTTT. The V gene is TRBV3-1, the J gene TRBJ1-1; D uncertain. This CDR3 comprises 16 residues. Trimming cost V 3 bases and J 0 bases, with 14 bases left between them. The germline V gene has CDR1 LGHDT and CDR2 YNNKEL (reference sequence).